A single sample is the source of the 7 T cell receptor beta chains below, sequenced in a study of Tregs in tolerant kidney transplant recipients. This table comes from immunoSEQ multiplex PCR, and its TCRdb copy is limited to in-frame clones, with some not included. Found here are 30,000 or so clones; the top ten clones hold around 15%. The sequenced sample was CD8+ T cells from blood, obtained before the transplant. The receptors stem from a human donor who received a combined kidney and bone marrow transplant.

The CDR3 is CASSIADSSPYGYTF. CDR3 DNA, as far as it was read: TGTGCCAGTAGTATAGCGGACAGCTCCCCGTATGGC. The J gene is TRBJ1-2, the V gene TRBV19, with D possibly being TRBD1 (6 bases). The CDR3 is cut off 3 residues early in the read; its end comes from the germline J gene. Germline V gene sequence: CDR1 LNHDA, CDR2 SQIVND (reference sequence). With 1 base removed from V and 5 bases from J, the gap between germline ends came to 14 bases. The CDR3 has 15 residues.

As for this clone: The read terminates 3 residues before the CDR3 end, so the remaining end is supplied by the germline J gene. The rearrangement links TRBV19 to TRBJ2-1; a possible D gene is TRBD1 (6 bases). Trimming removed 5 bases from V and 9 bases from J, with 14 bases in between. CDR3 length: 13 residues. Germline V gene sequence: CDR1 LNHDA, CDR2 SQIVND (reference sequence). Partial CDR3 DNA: TGTGCCAGTAGTCGGCCAGGGGAAGGTGAG. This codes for CASSRPGEGE. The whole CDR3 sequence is CASSRPGEGEQFF. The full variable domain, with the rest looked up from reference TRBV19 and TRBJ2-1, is DGGITQSPKYLFRKEGQNVTLSCEQNLNHDAMYWYRQDPGQGLRLIYYSQIVNDFQKGDIAEGYSVSREKKESFPLTVTSAQKNPTAFYLCASSRPGEGEQFFGPGTRLTVL.

This CDR3 is CASSSGTDRNQPQHF. CDR3 DNA (partial): TGCGCCAGCAGCTCCGGGACAGACAGGAATCAGCCC. The gene calls are TRBV5-1 and TRBJ1-5; 7 nucleotides align to TRBD1. From the germline J gene comes the end of the CDR3, since the read stops 3 residues before it. Germline loops: CDR1 SGHRS, CDR2 YFSETQ. The CDR3 consists of 15 residues. Trimming at V came to 3 bases and at J to 4 bases, leaving 7 bases not matched to a gene.

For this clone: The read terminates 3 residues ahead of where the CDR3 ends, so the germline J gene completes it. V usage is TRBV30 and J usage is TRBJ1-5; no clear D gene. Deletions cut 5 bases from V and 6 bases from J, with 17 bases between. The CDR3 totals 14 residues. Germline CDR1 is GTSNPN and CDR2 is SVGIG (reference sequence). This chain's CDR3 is CAWVRAGRSQPQHF. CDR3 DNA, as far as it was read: TGTGCCTGGGTCCGGGCGGGCCGGTCTCAGCCC.

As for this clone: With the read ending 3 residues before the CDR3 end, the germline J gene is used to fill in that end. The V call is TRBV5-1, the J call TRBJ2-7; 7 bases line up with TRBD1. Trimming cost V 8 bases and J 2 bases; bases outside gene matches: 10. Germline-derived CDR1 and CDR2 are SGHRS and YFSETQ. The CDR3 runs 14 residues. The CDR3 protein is CASNSGTATYEQYF. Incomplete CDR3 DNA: TGCGCCAGTAATAGTGGGACAGCCACCTACGAG.

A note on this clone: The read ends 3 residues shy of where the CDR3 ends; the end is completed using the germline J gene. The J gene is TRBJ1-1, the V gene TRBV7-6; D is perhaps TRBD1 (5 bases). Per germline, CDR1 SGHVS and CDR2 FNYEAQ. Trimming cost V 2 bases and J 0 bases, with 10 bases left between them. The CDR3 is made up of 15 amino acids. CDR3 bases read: TGTGCCAGCAGCTTATTTGGAGGGGTGAACACTGAA. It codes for CASSLFGGVNTE. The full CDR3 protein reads CASSLFGGVNTEAFF.

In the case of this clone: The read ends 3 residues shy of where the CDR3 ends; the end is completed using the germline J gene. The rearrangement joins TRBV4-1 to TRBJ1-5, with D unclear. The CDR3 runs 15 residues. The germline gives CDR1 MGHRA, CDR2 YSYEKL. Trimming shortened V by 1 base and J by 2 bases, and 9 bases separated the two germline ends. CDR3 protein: CASSQGSFGNQPQHF. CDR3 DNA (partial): TGCGCCAGCAGCCAAGGCAGTTTTGGCAATCAGCCC.